The clone carrying this T cell receptor (beta chain) was counted many times. What it recognizes is unknown. The data originate from a study of neurological immune-mediated disorders. Looking at the study overall: The roughly 35 patients with multiple sclerosis comprised roughly 30 relapsing-remitting cases and 3 secondary progressive cases.

Germline CDR1 and CDR2: SGHAT and FQNNGV. The CDR3 has 14 residues. V was trimmed by 0 bases and J by 2 bases, leaving 6 bases between them. Study findings and constraints: Expanded clones shared no identical CDR3 amino acid sequences across subjects, which suggested private TCR-beta repertoires in all groups. Any association between clinical or MRI features and the multiple sclerosis repertoire cluster was absent.

Over 170 million TCR-beta sequences (from 15-18 subjects) were yielded by each sequencing run. TCRdb itself ran the 5' RACE reads through MiXCR, one entry per CDR3 protein. Of about 59,000 distinct CDR3 sequences in the sample, about 3.7% are singletons; the top ten hold 2.2%. The chain joins TRBV11-2 to TRBJ2-3, with unresolved D. The sequencing input was PBMCs. The receptor comes from a woman in her fifties or sixties with multiple sclerosis. CDR3 coding DNA: TGTGCCAGCAGCTTAGATCGCGCCACAGATACGCAGTATTTT. Translated, it gives CASSLDRATDTQYF.